The rows below give T cell receptor beta chains drawn from one sample of a study of vaccination effects on CD4 cells after COVID-19. For these TCRs, the target antigens are not known. Here immunoSEQ multiplex PCR was the method, and the copy in TCRdb shows in-frame clones only, minus some. The repertoire holds approximately 65,000 clones, with 74% as singletons. Specimen: CD4+ T cells from PBMCs cultured with HCoV-229E spike peptides, collected after COVID-19 vaccination. The receptors come from a human donor who received a COVID-19 vaccine. Each CDR3 is given with its conserved first and last residue.

>TRBJ2-1|15|TRBV30
CAWSRGSGAYNEQFF
>TRBJ2-5|14|TRBV24-1
CATSDYGGKETQYF
>TRBJ2-5|13|TRBV4-2
CASSRDWQETQYF
>TRBJ1-5|13|TRBV6-5
CAIEQGAGQPQHF
>TRBJ1-5|13|TRBV30
CAWSGGFNQPQHF
>TRBJ1-2|14|TRBV3-1/TRBV3-2
CASSQDWSGRGYTF
>TRBJ2-6|14|TRBV6-5
CASSLALGANVLTF
>TRBJ1-4|11|TRBV2
CASSSSEKLFF
>TRBJ1-2|13|TRBV3-1/TRBV3-2
CASSLDFNYGYTF
>TRBJ1-2|16|TRBV12-5
CASGLVYTGGSEGYTF
>TRBJ1-2|12|TRBV4-1
CASSQTGRGYTF
>TRBJ2-1|15|TRBV27
CASSPRGGIRGEQFF
>TRBJ1-2|13|TRBV10-3
CATWTQTNYGYTF
>TRBJ1-4|15|TRBV7-9
CASSLETGLNEKLFF
>TRBJ2-1|13|TRBV2
CASSGTAINEQFF
>TRBJ1-6|13|TRBV29-1
CSAQENYNSPLHF
>TRBJ2-5|18|TRBV6-2/TRBV6-3
CASSKRERTSGGEETQYF
>TRBJ1-5|17|TRBV4-1
CASSQDPGQGYNQPQHF
>TRBJ1-2|12|TRBV14
CASSPDTYGYTF
>TRBJ2-3|12|TRBV24-1
CATSDLSGKQYF
>TRBJ1-1|15|TRBV28
CASSFDRGYGTEAFF
>TRBJ1-1|15|TRBV5-1
CASSLAMGGSTEAFF
>TRBJ2-3|17|TRBV12-5
CASGFPTGGLSTDTQYF
>TRBJ1-1|13|TRBV9
CASSVFPFNEAFF
>TRBJ1-1|16|TRBV14
CASSQLFEGHRTEAFF
>TRBJ2-3|13|TRBV6-5
CASNPGPTDTQYF
>TRBJ2-5|14|TRBV7-3
CASSRDTGGATQYF